This T cell receptor (beta chain) was captured by sequencing in a study of blood T cell repertoires in COVID-19. Overall study: Italy, Spain and the United States were the sources of the convalescent and acute COVID-19 samples.

Only a few counts were recorded for this clone. Per the original methods: Estimated nucleated cell counts came from reference gene primer amplification. Repertoires were generated with immunoSEQ multiplex PCR, while TCRdb's copy carries only in-frame clones and drops some. The V and J calls and clone size come from that table; D and trimming were worked out from the DNA. The sample has tens of thousands of clones; roughly 74% are singletons. What was sequenced was peripheral blood. This TCR was sampled from an elderly woman with acute or convalescent COVID-19.

CDR3 protein: CASSLRRTGVTYEQYF. CDR3 nucleotides: TGTGCCAGCAGCTTACGTCGTACAGGGGTTACCTACGAGCAGTACTTC. This sequence joins TRBV7-8 and TRBJ2-7; TRBD1 agrees at 7 bases. CDR3 size: 16 residues. Germline CDR1 SGHVS, CDR2 FQNEAQ. Trimming removed 2 bases from V and 2 bases from J; junction bases left unmatched: 9.